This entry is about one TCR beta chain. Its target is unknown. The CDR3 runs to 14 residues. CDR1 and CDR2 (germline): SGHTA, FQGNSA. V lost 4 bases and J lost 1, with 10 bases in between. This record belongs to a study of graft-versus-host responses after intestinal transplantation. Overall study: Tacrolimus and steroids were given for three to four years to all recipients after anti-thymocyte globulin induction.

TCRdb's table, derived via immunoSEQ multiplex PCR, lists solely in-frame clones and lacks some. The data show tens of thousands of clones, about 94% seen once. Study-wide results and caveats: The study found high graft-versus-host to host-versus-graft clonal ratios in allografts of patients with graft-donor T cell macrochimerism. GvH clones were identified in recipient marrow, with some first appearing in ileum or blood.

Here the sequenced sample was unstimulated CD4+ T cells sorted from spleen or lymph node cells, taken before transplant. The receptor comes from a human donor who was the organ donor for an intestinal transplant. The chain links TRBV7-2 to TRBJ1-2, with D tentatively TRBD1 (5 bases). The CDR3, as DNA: TGTGCCAGCAGCTGGCCGACAGTTAACTATGGCTACACCTTC. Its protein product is CASSWPTVNYGYTF.